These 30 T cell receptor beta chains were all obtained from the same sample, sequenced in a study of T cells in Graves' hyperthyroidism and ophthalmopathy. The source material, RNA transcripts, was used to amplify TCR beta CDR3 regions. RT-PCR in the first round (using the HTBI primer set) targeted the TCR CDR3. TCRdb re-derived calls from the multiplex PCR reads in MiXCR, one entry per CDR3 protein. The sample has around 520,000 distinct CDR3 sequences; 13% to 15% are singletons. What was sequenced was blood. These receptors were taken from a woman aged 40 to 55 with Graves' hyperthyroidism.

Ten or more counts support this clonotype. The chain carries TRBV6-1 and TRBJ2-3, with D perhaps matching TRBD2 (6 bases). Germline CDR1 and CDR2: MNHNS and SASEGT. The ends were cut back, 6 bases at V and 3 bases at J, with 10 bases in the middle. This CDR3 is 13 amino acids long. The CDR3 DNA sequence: TGTGCCAGCAGAGGACTAATGACAGATACGCAGTATTTT. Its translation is CASRGLMTDTQYF.

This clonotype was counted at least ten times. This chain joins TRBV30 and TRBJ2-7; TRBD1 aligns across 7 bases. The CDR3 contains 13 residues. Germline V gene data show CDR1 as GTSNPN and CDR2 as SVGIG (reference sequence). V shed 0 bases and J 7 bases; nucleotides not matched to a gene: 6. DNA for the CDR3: TGTGCCTGGAGTGTAGACAGGGTGGGTGAGCAGTACTTC. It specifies CAWSVDRVGEQYF.

CDR3 sequence: CASSLDNLDQPQHF. The CDR3 coding sequence is TGTGCCAGCAGCTTAGACAACCTCGATCAGCCCCAGCATTTT. V usage is TRBV7-9 and J usage is TRBJ1-5; D not certain. The germline gives CDR1 SEHNR, CDR2 FQNEAQ (reference sequence). This CDR3 is built from 14 residues. The V end lost 1 base, the J end lost 5 bases, and 9 bases lay between the germline ends.

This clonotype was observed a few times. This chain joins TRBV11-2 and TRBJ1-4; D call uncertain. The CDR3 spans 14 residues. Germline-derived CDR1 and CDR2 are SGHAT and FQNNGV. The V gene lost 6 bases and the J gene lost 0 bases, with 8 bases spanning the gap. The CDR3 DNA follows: TGTGCCAGCAGTACCCTTGCAACTAATGAAAAACTGTTTTTT. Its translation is CASSTLATNEKLFF.

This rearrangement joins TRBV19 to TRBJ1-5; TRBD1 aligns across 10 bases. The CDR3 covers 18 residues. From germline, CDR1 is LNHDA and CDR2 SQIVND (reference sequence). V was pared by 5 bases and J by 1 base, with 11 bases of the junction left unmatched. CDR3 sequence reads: CASSDPILGQGSNQPQHF. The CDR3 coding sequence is TGTGCCAGTAGTGACCCCATTTTGGGACAGGGGAGCAATCAGCCCCAGCATTTT.

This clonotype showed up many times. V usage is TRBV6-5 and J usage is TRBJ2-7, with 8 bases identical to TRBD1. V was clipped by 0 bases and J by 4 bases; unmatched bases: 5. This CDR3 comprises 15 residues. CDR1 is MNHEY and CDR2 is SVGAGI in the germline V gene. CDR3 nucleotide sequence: TGTGCCAGCAGTTACTCTGGGGACAGGAGATACGAGCAGTACTTC. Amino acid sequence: CASSYSGDRRYEQYF.

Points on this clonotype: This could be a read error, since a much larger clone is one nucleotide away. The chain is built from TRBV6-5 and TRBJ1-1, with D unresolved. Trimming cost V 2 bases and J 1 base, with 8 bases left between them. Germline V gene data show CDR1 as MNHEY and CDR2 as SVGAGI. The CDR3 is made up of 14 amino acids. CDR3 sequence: CASSYKVANTEAFF. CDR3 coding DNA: TGTGCCAGCAGTTACAAGGTTGCGAACACTGAAGCTTTCTTT.

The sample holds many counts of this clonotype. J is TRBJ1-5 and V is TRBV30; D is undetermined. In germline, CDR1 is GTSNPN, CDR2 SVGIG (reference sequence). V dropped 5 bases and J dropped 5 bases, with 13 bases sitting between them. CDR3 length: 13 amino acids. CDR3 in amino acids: CAWGNTDDQPQHF. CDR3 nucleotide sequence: TGTGCCTGGGGGAACACCGACGATCAGCCCCAGCATTTT.

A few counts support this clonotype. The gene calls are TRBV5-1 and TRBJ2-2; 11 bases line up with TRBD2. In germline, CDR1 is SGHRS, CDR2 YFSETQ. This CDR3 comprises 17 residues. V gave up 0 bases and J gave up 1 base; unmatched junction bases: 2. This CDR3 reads CASSLVTSGGNTGELFF. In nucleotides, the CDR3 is TGCGCCAGCAGCTTGGTTACTAGCGGGGGGAACACCGGGGAGCTGTTTTTT.

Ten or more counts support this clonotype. The CDR3 DNA is TGTGCCAGCAGTTACCATCCAGGGGGGGAGCAGTTCTTC. It codes for CASSYHPGGEQFF. The chain joins TRBV28 to TRBJ2-1, with D tentatively TRBD1 (7 bases). V lost 4 bases to trimming and J lost 10 bases, with 14 bases between them. The V gene's germline CDR1 is MDHEN and CDR2 SYDVKM. CDR3 length: 13 amino acids.

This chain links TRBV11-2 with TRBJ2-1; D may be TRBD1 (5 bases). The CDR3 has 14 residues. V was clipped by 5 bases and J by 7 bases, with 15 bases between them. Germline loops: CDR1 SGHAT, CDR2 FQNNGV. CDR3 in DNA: TGTGCCAGCAGCCCCAGGGTTTCTCAGAATGAGCAGTTCTTC. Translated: CASSPRVSQNEQFF.

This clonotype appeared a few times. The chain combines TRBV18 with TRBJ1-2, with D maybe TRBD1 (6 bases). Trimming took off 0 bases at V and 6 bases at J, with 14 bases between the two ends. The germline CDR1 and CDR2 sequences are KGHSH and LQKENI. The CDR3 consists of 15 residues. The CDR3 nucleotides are TGTGCCAGCTCACCACCGGACGCAGGGGTTAATGGCTACACCTTC. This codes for CASSPPDAGVNGYTF.

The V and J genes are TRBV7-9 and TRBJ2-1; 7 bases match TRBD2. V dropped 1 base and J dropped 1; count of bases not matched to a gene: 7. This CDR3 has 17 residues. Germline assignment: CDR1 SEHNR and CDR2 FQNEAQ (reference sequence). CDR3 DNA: TGTGCCAGCAGCTTAGATATTGACGGGAGGTCCTACAATGAGCAGTTCTTC. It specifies CASSLDIDGRSYNEQFF.

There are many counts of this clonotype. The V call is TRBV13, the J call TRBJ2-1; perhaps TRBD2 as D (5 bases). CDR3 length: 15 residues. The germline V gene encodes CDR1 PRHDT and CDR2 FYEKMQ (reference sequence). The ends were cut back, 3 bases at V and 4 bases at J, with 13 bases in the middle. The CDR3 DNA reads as TGTGCCAGCAGCTTTGGCGTTTGGACTTACAATGAGCAGTTCTTC. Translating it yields CASSFGVWTYNEQFF.

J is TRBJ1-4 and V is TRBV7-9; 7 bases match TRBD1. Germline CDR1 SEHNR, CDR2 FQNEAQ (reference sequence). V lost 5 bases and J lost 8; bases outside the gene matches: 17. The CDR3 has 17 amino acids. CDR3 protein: CASSIYHLQGRSEKLFF. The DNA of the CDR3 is TGTGCCAGCAGCATATACCATCTACAGGGGAGATCGGAAAAACTGTTTTTT.

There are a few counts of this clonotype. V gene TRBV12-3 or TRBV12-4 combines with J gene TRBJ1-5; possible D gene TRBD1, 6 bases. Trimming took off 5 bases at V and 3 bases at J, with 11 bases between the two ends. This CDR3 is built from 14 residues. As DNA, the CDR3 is TGTGCCAGCAGTACCGACAGGAACAATCAGCCCCAGCATTTT. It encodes CASSTDRNNQPQHF.

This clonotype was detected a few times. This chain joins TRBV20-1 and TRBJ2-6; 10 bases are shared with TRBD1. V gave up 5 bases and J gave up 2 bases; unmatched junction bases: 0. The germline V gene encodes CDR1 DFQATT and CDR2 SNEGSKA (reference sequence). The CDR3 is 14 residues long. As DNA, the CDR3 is TGCAGTGCTGGACAGGGGGCTGGGGCCAACGTCCTGACTTTC. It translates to CSAGQGAGANVLTF.

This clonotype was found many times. Here the CDR3 DNA reads TGTGCCAGCAGGCCACAGGGGAACACCGGGGAGCTGTTTTTT. As protein: CASRPQGNTGELFF. This sequence joins TRBV27 and TRBJ2-2; maybe TRBD1 (6 bases). The CDR3 extends over 14 amino acids. Trimming shortened V by 6 bases and J by 1 base, and 9 bases separated the two germline ends. CDR1 is MNHEY, CDR2 SMNVEV, per germline (reference sequence).

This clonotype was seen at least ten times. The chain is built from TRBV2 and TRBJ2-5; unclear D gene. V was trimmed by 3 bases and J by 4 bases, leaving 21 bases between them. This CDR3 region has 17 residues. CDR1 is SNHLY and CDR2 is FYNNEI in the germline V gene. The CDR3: CASSDDERSPGGETQYF. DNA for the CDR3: TGTGCCAGCAGTGACGACGAAAGAAGTCCCGGCGGAGAGACCCAGTACTTC.

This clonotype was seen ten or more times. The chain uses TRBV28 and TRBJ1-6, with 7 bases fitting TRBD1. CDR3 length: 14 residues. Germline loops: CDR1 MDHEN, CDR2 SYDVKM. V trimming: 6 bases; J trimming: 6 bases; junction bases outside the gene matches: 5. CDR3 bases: TGTGCCAGCAGACGGGACAGAGCTAATTCACCCCTCCACTTT. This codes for CASRRDRANSPLHF.

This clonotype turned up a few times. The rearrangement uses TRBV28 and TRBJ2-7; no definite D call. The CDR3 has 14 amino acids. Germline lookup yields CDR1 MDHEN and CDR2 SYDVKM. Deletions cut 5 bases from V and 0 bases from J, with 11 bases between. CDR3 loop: CASSTPGSSYEQYF. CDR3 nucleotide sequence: TGTGCCAGCAGTACACCGGGTAGCTCCTACGAGCAGTACTTC.

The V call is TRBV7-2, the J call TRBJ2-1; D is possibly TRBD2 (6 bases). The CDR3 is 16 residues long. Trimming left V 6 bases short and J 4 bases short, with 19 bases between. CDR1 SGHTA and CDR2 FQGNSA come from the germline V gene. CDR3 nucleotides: TGTGCCAGCAGGCCACCCTCCGGGGGTAGATACAATGAGCAGTTCTTC. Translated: CASRPPSGGRYNEQFF.

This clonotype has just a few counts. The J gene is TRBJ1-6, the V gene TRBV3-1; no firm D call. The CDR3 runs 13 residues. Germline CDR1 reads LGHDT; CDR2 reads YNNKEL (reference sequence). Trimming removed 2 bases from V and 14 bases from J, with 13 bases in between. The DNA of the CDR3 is TGTGCCAGCAGCCAAAGGAGCCTCGGAGCCCTCCACTTT. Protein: CASSQRSLGALHF. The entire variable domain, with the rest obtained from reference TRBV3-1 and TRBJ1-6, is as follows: DTAVSQTPKYLVTQMGNDKSIKCEQNLGHDTMYWYKQDSKKFLKIMFSYNNKELIINETVPNRFSPKSPDKAHLNLHINSLELGDSAVYFCASSQRSLGALHFGNGTRLTVT.

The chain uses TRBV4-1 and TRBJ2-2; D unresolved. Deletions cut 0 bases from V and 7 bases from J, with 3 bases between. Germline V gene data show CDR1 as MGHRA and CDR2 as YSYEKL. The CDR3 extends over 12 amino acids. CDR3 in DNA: TGCGCCAGCAGCCAAGAAGTCGGGGAGCTGTTTTTT. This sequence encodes CASSQEVGELFF.

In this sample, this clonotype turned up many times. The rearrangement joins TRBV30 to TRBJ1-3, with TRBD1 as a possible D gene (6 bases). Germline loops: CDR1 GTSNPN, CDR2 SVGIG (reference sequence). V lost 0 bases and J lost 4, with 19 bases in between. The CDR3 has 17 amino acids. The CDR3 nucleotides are TGTGCCTGGAGTGTACTCCTCACAGGGTCGGGCGGAAACACCATATATTTT. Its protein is CAWSVLLTGSGGNTIYF.

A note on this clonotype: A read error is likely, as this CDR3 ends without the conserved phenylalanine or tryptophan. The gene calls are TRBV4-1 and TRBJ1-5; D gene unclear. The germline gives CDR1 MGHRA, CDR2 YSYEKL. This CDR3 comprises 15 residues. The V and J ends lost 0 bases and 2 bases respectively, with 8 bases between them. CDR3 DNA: TGCGCCAGCAGCCAAGAGGGTGTAGGCAATCAGCCCCAGCATCTT. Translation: CASSQEGVGNQPQHL.

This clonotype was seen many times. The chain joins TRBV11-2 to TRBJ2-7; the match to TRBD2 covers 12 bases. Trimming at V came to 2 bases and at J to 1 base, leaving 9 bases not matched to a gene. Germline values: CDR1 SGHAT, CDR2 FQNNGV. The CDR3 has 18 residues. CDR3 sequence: CASSLSRASGRASYEQYF. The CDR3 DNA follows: TGTGCCAGCAGCTTATCTCGGGCTAGCGGGAGGGCGTCCTACGAGCAGTACTTC. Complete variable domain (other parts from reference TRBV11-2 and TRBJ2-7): EAGVAQSPRYKIIEKRQSVAFWCNPISGHATLYWYQQILGQGPKLLIQFQNNGVVDDSQLPKDRFSAERLKGVDSTLKIQPAKLEDSAVYLCASSLSRASGRASYEQYFGPGTRLTVT.

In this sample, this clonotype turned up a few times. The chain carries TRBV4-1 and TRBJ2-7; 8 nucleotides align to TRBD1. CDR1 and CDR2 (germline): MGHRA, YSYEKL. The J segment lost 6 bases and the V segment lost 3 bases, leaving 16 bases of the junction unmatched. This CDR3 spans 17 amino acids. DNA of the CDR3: TGCGCCAGCAGCCACGGACAGGGCGGTCTAGTCTCCCTCGAGCAGTACTTC. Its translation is CASSHGQGGLVSLEQYF.

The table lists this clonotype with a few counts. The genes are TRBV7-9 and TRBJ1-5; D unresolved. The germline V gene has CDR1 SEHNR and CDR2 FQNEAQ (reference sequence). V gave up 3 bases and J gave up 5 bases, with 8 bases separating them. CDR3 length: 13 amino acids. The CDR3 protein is CASSLGNYQPQHF. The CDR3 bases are TGTGCCAGCAGCTTGGGGAACTATCAGCCCCAGCATTTT.

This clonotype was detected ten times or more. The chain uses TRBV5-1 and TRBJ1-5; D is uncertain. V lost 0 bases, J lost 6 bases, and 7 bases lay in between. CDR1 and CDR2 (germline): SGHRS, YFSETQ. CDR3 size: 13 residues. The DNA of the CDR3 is TGCGCCAGCAGCTTGGAGGTGGGTCAGCCCCAGCATTTT. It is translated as CASSLEVGQPQHF.